What follows describes a single T cell receptor (beta chain). This record belongs to a study of blood T cell repertoires in COVID-19. Overall study: The origin of the acute and convalescent COVID-19 samples was the United States, Italy and Spain. Sources were T cells, B-cell-depleted T cells, or PBMCs; the material itself was cDNA or gDNA.

CDR1 and CDR2 from the germline V gene are MNHEY and SVGAGI. The ends were cut back, 6 bases at V and 0 bases at J, with 8 bases in the middle. The CDR3 has 13 residues. Original analysis: Reference gene primer amplification gave nucleated cell count estimates. Libraries were prepared by immunoSEQ multiplex PCR; TCRdb keeps only in-frame clonotypes and omits some of them. V, J and clone size were drawn from that table, and D and trimming were deduced from the DNA. The table shows some 230,000 clones, with 80% to 85% occurring only once. Sequenced input: peripheral blood. This receptor was taken from a woman in her 30s who had recovered from COVID-19. This chain joins TRBV6-5 and TRBJ1-1, with a possible D match to TRBD1 (6 bases). This CDR3 is CASSQGLNTEAFF. The CDR3 nucleotides are TGTGCCAGCAGCCAGGGGTTGAACACTGAAGCTTTCTTT.